Included here is one TCR beta chain sequence, with context. Its antigen remains unidentified. These data originate in a study of OX40 agonist ivuxolimab in advanced cancers. Findings of the study overall: CD8+ T cells (on average) carried more expanded clones than CD4+ T cells.

Clones were read by immunoSEQ multiplex PCR, and TCRdb kept only the in-frame ones, dropping some. The sample holds fewer than 80,000 clones, 75% to 90% seen once. The specimen comprised CD4+ or CD8+ T cells sorted from blood, sampled in a trial of the OX40 agonist ivuxolimab. The TCR was taken from an adult with an advanced solid tumor such as melanoma, head and neck, liver or kidney cancer.

The CDR3 DNA follows: TGTGCCAGCAGCCTCCTAGGGGGGGCCTACAATGAGCAGTTCTTC. This encodes CASSLLGGAYNEQFF. The chain has TRBV27 and TRBJ2-1; D may be TRBD2 (7 bases). The CDR3 has 15 amino acids. The V end lost 6 bases, the J end lost 2 bases, and 14 bases lay between the germline ends. Germline V CDR1 and CDR2: MNHEY, SMNVEV (reference sequence).